This T cell receptor beta chain was identified in a study of shared clonotypes between healthy human individuals (dated by TCRdb to about 2020). For the study in its entirety: The cohort comprised a couple of women and a few men aged 18 to 49 years. Libraries were prepared and TCR repertoires were sequenced by different laboratories using diverse techniques, in order to increase sequencing depth and limit assay-specific biases. Leukapheresis yielded between about 0.94 and 9 billion PBMCs per donor. The study deeply sequenced blood TCR repertoires of about 5 healthy adults to estimate repertoire size and the extent of clonotype sharing between individuals. For each donor, three plates each were used for CD4 naive and CD4 memory, two plates were used for CD8 naive, and one plate was used for CD8 memory. Beyond this particular receptor, the publication reports: Based on pairwise subsampling, the degree of clonotype sharing among donors was expected to be affected by sequencing depth. Compared with non-shared clonotypes, clonotypes shared by all four sorted-subset donors had higher generation probabilities. Because the study included only a small number of donors, the genetic and exposure-history diversity represented was limited. Naive subsets generally had larger estimated clonotype richness than memory subsets did. Sampling was restricted to blood, and TCR repertoires in tissues likely differ from the TCR repertoires found in blood. About 5% of naive CD4, approximately 3.7% of naive CD8, 2% to 2.5% of memory CD4, and 0.35% to 0.5% of memory CD8 clonotypes were shared across four donors. Rarefaction of sorted-subset datasets indicated incomplete sequencing despite the large sequencing depth.

CDR1 and CDR2, looked up from the germline V gene (reference sequence), are WNHNN and SYGVQD. Deletion took 4 bases off V and 0 bases off J, with a span of 7 bases between the germline ends. Including cysteine and phenylalanine, the CDR3 has 15 amino acids. Only the CDR3 DNA is retained, 45 bases long and in frame from the first base. Using the deep immunoSEQ assay, multiplex PCR amplified TCR CDR3 regions from genomic DNA. Extracted genomic DNA from each cell subset was distributed evenly across all wells of several immunoSEQ 96-well plates, and each plate was treated as a replicate. Each replicate PCR for sorted subsets received around 200 ng genomic DNA, equal to roughly 33,000 T cell genomes. The purified libraries were quantified using a Qubit 3.0 fluorometer, sized with a Bioanalyzer 2100, and then quantified again using the KAPA Library Quantification kit. Every immunoSEQ 96-well plate was sequenced on a dedicated single-read 150-cycle Illumina NextSeq 550 flow cell. The study's processing was this. Because the immunoSEQ output included only junctional sequences and no quality scores, the filtering could not be the same as the filtering used for full-length reads. To assign V/J genes and CDR3, sequences were annotated using PyIR, a Python wrapper for IgBLAST v1.9, with IMGT germline references. Reads with weak V/J assignments (E-value above 1e-6), missing CDR3, stop codons, out-of-frame junctions, or ambiguous translated residues were removed. V3J clonotypes were defined by identical inferred V gene, J gene, and CDR3 amino acid sequence. To compute the percentage overlap between repertoires, the number of shared unique clonotypes was divided by the size of the smaller repertoire. RTK rarefaction, the Chao1 estimator, and Recon v2.1 estimates of unobserved clonotypes were used to assess repertoire richness. Generation probabilities for all TCRbeta clonotypes obtained by the gDNA method from a handful of donors were computed using OLGA. The clones in this table, taken by TCRdb from immuneACCESS, are in-frame only. Not every clone is retained; where verified, under half of the shortfall comes from an unresolved V gene, and the cause of the rest is unknown. V and J calls and clone size are given by that table; D and trimming were obtained from the DNA. Recorded for this sample are 550,000 to 850,000 clones; under 80% of them occurred a single time. The biggest ten clones account for over 1.5% of the sample.

For this clone: Its binding antigen is unknown. Nothing much larger sits one base from this clone, and base qualities are not available.

Donors were healthy HIV-negative adults with no recently reported acute infections or vaccinations. Every donor was a Caucasian adult living in Nashville, Tennessee, USA. CD4+ T cells were enriched by magnetic negative selection; naive cells were then positively selected on CD45RA, and the negative fraction formed the memory subset. Blood was obtained by leukapheresis, after which PBMCs were separated by Ficoll-Histopaque density gradient centrifugation and cryopreserved in liquid nitrogen vapor phase. Purity and quantity of every magnetically sorted T cell population were checked by analytical flow cytometry. Genomic DNA was isolated from every sorted fraction and measured by UV absorbance on a Nanodrop 2000c.

The rearranged chain carries TRBV10-1 and TRBJ2-6; the D region is possibly TRBD1 or TRBD2, each matching across 5 bases. The sample was memory CD4+ T cells sorted from blood. The sample's cell subset or site label, decoded: CD45RA-negative fraction. This clonotype was obtained from a woman aged 25 to 45 in good health. The DNA reads as follows: TGCGCCAGCAGTGGAGGGACCTCTGGGGCCAACGTCCTGACTTTC. This encodes CASSGGTSGANVLTF.